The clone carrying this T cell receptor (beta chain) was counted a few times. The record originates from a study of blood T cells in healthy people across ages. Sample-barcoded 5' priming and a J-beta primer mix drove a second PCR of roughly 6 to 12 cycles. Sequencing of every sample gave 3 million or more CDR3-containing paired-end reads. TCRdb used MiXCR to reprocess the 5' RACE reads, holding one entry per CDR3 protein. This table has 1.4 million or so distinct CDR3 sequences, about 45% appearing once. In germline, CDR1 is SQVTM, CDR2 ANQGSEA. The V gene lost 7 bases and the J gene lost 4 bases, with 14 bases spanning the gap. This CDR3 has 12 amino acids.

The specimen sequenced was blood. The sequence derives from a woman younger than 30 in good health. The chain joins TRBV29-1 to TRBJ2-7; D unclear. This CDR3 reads CSAVGSEYEQYF. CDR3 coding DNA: TGCAGCGCTGTGGGGTCAGAATACGAGCAGTACTTC.